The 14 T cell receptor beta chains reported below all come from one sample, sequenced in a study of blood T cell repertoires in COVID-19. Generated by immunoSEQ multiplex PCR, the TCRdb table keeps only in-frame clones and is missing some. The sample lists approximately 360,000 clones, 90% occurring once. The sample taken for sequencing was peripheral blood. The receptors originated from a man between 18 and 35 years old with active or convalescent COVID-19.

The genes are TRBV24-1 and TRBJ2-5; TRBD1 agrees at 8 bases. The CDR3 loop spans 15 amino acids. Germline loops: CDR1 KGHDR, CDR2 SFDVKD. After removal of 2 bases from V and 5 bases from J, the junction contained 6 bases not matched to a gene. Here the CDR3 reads CATSDSDRVEETQYF. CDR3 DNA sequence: TGTGCCACCAGTGATTCGGACAGGGTTGAGGAGACCCAGTACTTC.

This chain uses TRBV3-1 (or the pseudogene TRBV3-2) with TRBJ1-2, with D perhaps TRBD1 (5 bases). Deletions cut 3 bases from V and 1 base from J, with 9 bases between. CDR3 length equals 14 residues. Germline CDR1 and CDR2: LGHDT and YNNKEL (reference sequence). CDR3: CASSHTGNNYGYTF. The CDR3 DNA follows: TGTGCCAGCAGCCACACAGGAAATAACTATGGCTACACCTTC.

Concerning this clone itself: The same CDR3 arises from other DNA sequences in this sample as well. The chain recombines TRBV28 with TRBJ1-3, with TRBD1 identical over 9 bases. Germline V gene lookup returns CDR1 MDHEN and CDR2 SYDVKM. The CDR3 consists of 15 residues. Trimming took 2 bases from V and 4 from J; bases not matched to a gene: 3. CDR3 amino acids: CASSLGGTGGNTIYF. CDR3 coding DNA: TGTGCCAGCAGTTTAGGCGGGACAGGGGGAAACACCATATATTTT.

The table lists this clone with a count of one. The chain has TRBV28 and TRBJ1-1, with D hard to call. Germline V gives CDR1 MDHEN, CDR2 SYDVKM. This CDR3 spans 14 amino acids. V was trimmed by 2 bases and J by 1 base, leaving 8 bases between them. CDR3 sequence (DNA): TGTGCCAGCAGTTTAGTACAGAAGAACACTGAAGCTTTCTTT. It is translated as CASSLVQKNTEAFF.

CDR3 coding DNA: TGTGCCAGCAGCGTCGGAGACCAGCCCCAGCATTTT. It specifies CASSVGDQPQHF. The genes are TRBV7-9 and TRBJ1-5, with D unresolved. Trimming took off 5 bases at V and 7 bases at J, with 9 bases between the two ends. This CDR3 spans 12 amino acids. CDR1 is SEHNR and CDR2 is FQNEAQ in the germline V gene (reference sequence).

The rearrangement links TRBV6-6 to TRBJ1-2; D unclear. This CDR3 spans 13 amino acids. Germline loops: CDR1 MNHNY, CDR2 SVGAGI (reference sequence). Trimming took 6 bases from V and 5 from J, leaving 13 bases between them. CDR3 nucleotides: TGTGCCAGCAGACTTTCCCTGAGGTATGGCTACACCTTC. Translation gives CASRLSLRYGYTF.

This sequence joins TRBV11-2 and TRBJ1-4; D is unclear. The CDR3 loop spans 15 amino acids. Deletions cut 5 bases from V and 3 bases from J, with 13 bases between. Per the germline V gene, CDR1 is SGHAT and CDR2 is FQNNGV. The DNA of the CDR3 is TGTGCCAGCAGCCCCCCCGGGAGGCCTAATGAAAAACTGTTTTTT. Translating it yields CASSPPGRPNEKLFF.

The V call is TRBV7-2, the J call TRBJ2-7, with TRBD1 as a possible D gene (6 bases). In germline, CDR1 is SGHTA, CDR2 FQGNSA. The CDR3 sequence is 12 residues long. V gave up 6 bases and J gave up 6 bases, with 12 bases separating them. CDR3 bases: TGTGCCAGCAGAACACAGGGCCGCGAGCAGTACTTC. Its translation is CASRTQGREQYF.

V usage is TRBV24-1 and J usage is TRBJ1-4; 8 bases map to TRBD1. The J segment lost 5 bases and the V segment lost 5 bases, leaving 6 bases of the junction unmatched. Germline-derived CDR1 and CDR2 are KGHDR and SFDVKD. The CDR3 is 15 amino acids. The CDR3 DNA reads TGTGCCACCAGTGCCCCGACAGGGGAGAATGAAAAACTGTTTTTT. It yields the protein CATSAPTGENEKLFF.

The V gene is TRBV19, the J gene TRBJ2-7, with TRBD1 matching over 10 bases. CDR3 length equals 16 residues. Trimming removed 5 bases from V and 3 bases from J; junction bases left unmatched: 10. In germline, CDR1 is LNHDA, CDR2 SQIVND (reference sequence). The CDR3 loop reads CASSPGDRGNLYEQYF. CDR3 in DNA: TGTGCCAGTAGTCCCGGGGACAGGGGCAATCTCTACGAGCAGTACTTC.

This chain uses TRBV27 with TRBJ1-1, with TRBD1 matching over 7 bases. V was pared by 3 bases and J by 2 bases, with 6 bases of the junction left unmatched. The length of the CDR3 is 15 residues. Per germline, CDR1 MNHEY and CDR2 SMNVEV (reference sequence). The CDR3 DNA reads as TGTGCCAGCAGTTTCTCAGGACAGGTTAACACTGAAGCTTTCTTT. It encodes CASSFSGQVNTEAFF.

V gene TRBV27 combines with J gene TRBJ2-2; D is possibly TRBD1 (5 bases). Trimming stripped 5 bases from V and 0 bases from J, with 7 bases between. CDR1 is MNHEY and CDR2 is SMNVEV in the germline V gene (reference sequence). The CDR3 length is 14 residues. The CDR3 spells CASSNRPNTGELFF. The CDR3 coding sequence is TGTGCCAGCAGTAACAGGCCGAACACCGGGGAGCTGTTTTTT.

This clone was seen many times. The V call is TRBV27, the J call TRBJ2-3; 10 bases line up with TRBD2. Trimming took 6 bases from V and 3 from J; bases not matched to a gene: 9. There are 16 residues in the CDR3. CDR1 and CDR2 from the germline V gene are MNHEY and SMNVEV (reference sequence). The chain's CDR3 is CASSSLLAGGTDTQYF. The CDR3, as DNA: TGTGCCAGCAGCTCGCTTTTAGCGGGGGGTACAGATACGCAGTATTTT.

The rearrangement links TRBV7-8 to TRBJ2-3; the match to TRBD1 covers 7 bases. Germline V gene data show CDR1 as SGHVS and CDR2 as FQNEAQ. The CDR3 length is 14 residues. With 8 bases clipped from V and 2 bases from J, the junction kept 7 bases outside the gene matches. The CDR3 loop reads CASCWGQYTDTQYF. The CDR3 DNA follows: TGTGCCAGCTGCTGGGGACAGTACACAGATACGCAGTATTTT.